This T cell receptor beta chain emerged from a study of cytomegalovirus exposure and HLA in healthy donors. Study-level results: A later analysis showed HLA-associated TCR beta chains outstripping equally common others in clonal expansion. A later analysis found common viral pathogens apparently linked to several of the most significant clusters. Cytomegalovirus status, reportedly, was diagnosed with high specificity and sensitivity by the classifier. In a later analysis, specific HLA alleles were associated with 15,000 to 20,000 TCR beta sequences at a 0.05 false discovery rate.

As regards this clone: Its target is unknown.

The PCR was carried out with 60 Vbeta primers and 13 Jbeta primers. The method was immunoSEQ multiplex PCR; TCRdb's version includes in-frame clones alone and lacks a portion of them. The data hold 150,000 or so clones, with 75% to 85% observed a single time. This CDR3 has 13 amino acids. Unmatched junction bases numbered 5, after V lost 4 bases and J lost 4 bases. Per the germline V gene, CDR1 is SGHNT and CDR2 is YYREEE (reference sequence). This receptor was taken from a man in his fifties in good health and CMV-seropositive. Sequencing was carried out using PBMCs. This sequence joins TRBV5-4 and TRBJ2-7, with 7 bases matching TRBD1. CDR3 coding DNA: TGTGCCAGCAGCAAAGGGGGCGGTTACGAGCAGTACTTC. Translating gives CASSKGGGYEQYF. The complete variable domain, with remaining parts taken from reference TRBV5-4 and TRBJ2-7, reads ETGVTQSPTHLIKTRGQQVTLRCSSQSGHNTVSWYQQALGQGPQFIFQYYREEENGRGNFPPRFSGLQFPNYSSELNVNALELDDSALYLCASSKGGGYEQYFGPGTRLTVT.